The 7 T cell receptor beta chains presented below share a single source sample, sequenced in a study of blood T cell repertoires in COVID-19. Assay used: immunoSEQ multiplex PCR; TCRdb lists only in-frame clones, some missing. Of roughly 230,000 clones listed, just under 90% are singletons. Sequencing input: PBMCs or T cells enriched from blood (not recorded which). The receptors here all came from a woman in her twenties or thirties with acute COVID-19.

This chain joins TRBV10-3 and TRBJ2-5; weak D call: TRBD1 (6 bases). CDR3 length equals 13 residues. V was trimmed by 4 bases and J by 5 bases, leaving 11 bases between them. CDR1 is ENHRY, CDR2 SYGVKD, per germline. The CDR3 here is CAISVAGEETQYF. In DNA, the CDR3 is TGTGCCATCAGTGTGGCAGGGGAGGAGACCCAGTACTTC.

The rearrangement links TRBV20-1 to TRBJ1-4; D ambiguous. CDR1 and CDR2 from the germline V gene are DFQATT and SNEGSKA (reference sequence). Trimming shortened V by 6 bases and J by 6 bases, and 20 bases separated the two germline ends. The CDR3 loop spans 15 amino acids. In DNA, the CDR3 is TGCAGTGCCAGTCTCGTTCCCCGAGTGGATGAAAAACTGTTTTTT. It specifies CSASLVPRVDEKLFF.

The V call is TRBV18, the J call TRBJ2-2, with 8 bases identical to TRBD1. J gave up 4 bases and V 3 bases, and 4 bases lay outside the gene matches. The CDR3 runs to 15 residues. CDR1 KGHSH and CDR2 LQKENI come from the germline V gene. The DNA for the CDR3 is TGTGCCAGCTCACCCGCCGACAGGGGCACCGGGGAGCTGTTTTTT. Translation: CASSPADRGTGELFF.

This rearrangement joins TRBV2 to TRBJ2-7; 7 bases match TRBD1. With V trimmed by 5 bases and J by 2 bases, 6 bases remained unmatched. The CDR3 runs to 14 residues. The germline CDR1 and CDR2 sequences are SNHLY and FYNNEI. CDR3 amino acids: CASSLTGYTYEQYF. Here the CDR3 DNA reads TGTGCCAGCAGTTTGACAGGGTACACCTACGAGCAGTACTTC.

The V call is TRBV9, the J call TRBJ2-7; a possible D gene is TRBD2 (5 bases). The CDR3 loop spans 14 amino acids. CDR1 is SGDLS and CDR2 is YYNGEE in the germline V gene. With 0 bases removed from V and 2 bases from J, the gap between germline ends came to 9 bases. The CDR3 DNA sequence: TGTGCCAGCAGCGTAGTTCCGGGGACCTACGAGCAGTACTTC. Translating it yields CASSVVPGTYEQYF.

The J gene is TRBJ2-3, the V gene TRBV2, with TRBD2 identical over 8 bases. The CDR3 totals 18 residues. Germline lookup yields CDR1 SNHLY and CDR2 FYNNEI. Trimming took 2 bases from V and 2 from J; bases not matched to a gene: 12. CDR3 DNA sequence: TGTGCCAGCAGTGAAAAAGCCCTGCACGGGGGGGCCACAGATACGCAGTATTTT. Its translation: CASSEKALHGGATDTQYF.

V usage is TRBV6-5 and J usage is TRBJ1-2; no clear D. Trimming shortened V by 7 bases and J by 5 bases, and 14 bases separated the two germline ends. Per the germline V gene, CDR1 is MNHEY and CDR2 is SVGAGI. The CDR3 is 13 amino acids. CDR3 protein: CASMSSYRYGYTF. As DNA, the CDR3 is TGTGCCAGCATGAGCAGTTACAGATATGGCTACACCTTC.